This T cell receptor beta chain was observed in a study of cytomegalovirus exposure and HLA in healthy donors. The study's findings and limits: Upon later analysis, HLA-associated TCR beta chains proved more clonally expanded than other, equally common chains. Solely CMV serostatus was available to characterize immune exposure. At a 0.05 false discovery rate, a later analysis found 16,951 TCR beta sequences to be associated with HLA alleles.

Germline V gives CDR1 MNHEY, CDR2 SVGAGI. This CDR3 is built from 14 residues. V gave up 3 bases and J gave up 9 bases, with 15 bases separating them. This PCR relied on a set of 60 Vbeta primers and 13 Jbeta primers. Libraries were prepared by immunoSEQ multiplex PCR; TCRdb keeps only in-frame clonotypes and omits some of them. The sample includes 70,000 to 90,000 clones, 75% to 85% seen only once; the top ten take over 15%. As for this clone: The antigen is undetermined.

The chain combines TRBV6-5 with TRBJ2-1, with D tentatively TRBD2 (6 bases). The sequence was collected from a man in his sixties or seventies in good health and CMV-seropositive. The specimen sequenced was PBMCs. The CDR3 coding sequence is TGTGCCAGCAGTTATTCGGGACTTAGAGGTGAGCAGTTCTTC. This codes for CASSYSGLRGEQFF.